At least ten counts were recorded for the clone carrying this T cell receptor (beta chain). The antigen is not known. The data are from a study of CD8 T cells in ankylosing spondylitis. TCRdb redid the calling of the 5' RACE reads with MiXCR, one entry per CDR3 protein. This repertoire shows more than 150,000 distinct CDR3 sequences, 15% to 20% found once; its top ten account for around 4.7%. This CDR3 comprises 17 residues. The V gene end was trimmed by 5 bases and the J gene end by 6 bases; junction bases not matched to a gene: 11. The study, taken as a whole, reports: Earlier authors reported some of these motif variants in reactive arthritis synovial fluid and blood. The study identified a TCR beta motif of under ten highly homologous variants that appeared characteristic of ankylosing spondylitis blood.

This sequence was found in a male donor aged 10-30 years with ankylosing spondylitis or in good health (not recorded which). Input material: blood, either unsorted or a sorted T cell fraction (not recorded which). The V call is TRBV12-3 or TRBV12-4, the J call TRBJ2-5, with 14 bases matching TRBD2. The CDR3 coding sequence is TGTGCCAGCAGTCTGACTAGCGGGAGGGCCGATTTGAAGACCCAGTACTTC. It encodes CASSLTSGRADLKTQYF.